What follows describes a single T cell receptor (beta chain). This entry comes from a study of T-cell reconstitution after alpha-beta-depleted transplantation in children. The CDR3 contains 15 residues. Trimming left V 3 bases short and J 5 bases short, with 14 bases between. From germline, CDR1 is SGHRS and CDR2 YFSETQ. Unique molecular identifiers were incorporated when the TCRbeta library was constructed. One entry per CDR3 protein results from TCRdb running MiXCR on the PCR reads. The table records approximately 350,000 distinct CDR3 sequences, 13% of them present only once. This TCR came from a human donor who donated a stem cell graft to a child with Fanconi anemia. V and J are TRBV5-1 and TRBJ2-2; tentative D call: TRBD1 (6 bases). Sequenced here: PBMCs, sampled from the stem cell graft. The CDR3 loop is CASSSTGTSTGELFF. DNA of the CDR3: TGCGCCAGCAGCTCCACCGGGACAAGTACCGGGGAGCTGTTTTTT.